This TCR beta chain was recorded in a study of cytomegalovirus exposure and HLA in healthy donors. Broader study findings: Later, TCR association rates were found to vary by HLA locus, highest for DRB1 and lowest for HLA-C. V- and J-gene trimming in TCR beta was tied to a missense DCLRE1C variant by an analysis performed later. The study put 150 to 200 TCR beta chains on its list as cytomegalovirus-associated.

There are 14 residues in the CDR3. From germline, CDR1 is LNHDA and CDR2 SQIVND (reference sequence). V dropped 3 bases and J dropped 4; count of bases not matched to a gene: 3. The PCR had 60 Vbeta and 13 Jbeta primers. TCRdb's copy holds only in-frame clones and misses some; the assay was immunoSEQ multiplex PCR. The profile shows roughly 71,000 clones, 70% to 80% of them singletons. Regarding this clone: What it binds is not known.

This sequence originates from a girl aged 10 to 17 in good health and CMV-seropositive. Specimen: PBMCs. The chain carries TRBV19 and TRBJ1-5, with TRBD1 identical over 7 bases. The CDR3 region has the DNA TGTGCCAGTAGTATCGGGACAGATAATCAGCCCCAGCATTTT. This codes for CASSIGTDNQPQHF.